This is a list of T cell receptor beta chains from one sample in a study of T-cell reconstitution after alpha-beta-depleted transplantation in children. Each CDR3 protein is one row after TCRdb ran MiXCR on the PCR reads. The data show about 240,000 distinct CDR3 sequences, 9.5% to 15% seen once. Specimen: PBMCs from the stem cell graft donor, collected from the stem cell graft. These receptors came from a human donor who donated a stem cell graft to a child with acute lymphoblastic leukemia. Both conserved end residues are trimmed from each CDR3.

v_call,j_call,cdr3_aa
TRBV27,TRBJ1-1,ASSPPANTEAF
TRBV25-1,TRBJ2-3,ASSEYHSASGASTDTQY
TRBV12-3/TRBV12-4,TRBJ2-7,ASSLRTTDKY
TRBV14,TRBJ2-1,ASSLGASGYYNEQF
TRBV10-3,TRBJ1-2,AISRQGGDYGYT
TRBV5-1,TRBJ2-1,ASSLVAGDNEQF
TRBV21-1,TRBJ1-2,ASSKGPRIYYGYT
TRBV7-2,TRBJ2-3,ASSVLRDGTDTQY
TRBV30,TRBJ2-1,AWSYNSNNEQF
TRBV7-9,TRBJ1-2,ASSPTLHGYT
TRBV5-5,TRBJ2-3,ASSRPSTDTQY
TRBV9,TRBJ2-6,ASSVEFDSSGANVLT
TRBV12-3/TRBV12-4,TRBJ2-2,ASRTTGELF
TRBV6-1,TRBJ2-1,ASSPTSSSYNEQF
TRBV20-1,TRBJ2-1,SAKEGGGGSYNEQF
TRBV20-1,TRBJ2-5,SARLAGGLQETQY
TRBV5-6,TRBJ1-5,ASSGRGDHLQPQH
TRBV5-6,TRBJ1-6,ASSLAGYSLNSPLH
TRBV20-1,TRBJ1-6,SARATQEYNSPLH
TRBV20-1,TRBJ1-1,SATTGGAGTEAF
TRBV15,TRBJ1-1,ATSFRRGTEAF
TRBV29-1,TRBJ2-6,SVVSWGANVLT
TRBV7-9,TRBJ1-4,ASSTAGQPREKLF
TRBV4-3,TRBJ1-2,ASSQDRSSNGYT
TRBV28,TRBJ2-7,ASSDAYEQY
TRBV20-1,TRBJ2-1,SANLFSGKSYNEQF
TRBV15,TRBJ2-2,ATSGRTSGGPVPRSGELF
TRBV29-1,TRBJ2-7,SVSLVSYEQY
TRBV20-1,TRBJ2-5,SAVARTGAYLLQETQY
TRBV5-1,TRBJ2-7,ASSPDDRGGRYEQY
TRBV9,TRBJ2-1,ASSVGQGRDEQF
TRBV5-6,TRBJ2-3,ASSSPGQGNSDTQY
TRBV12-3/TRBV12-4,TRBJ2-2,ASSPPGLAGAGELF
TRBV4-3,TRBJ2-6,ASSQSFGANVLT
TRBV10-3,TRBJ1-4,AISAGGNNEKLF
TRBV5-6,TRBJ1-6,ASSETGTGDSPLH
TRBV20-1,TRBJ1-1,SAPTPWGTDAF
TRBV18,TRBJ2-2,ASSPLGLAGRSTSTGELF
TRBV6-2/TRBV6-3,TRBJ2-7,ASSYPGRWEQY
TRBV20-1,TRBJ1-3,SARGSGNTIY
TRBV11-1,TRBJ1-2,ASSSNFRDNYGYT